Following are 20 T cell receptor beta chains from one sample sequenced in a study of response to subunit inactivated influenza vaccine. TCRdb independently ran MiXCR on the RT-PCR reads; one entry per CDR3 protein. Of about 570,000 distinct CDR3 sequences in the sample, around 11% were seen once. The same data also contributed to another study, on T cells expressing NK-cell markers. As that study records: The TCR beta cDNA came from 5'RACE template switching with UMIs.

Specimen: PBMCs from blood, collected on the day of vaccination. The receptors were gathered from a man aged 50-60 years who received an inactivated influenza vaccine.

This clonotype appeared many times. This sequence joins TRBV15 and TRBJ1-2, with 7 positions matching TRBD1. This CDR3 region has 15 residues. V lost 8 bases to trimming and J lost 2 bases; unmatched junction nucleotides: 11. Germline CDR1 is LNHNV and CDR2 is YYDKDF (reference sequence). CDR3 sequence (DNA): TGTGCCACCTCTACCCCGGGACAGCCGAACTATGGCTACACCTTC. Translated, it gives CATSTPGQPNYGYTF.

Regarding this clonotype: Possible read error: a much larger clone is one base away. This chain joins TRBV10-1 and TRBJ2-3; no clear D gene. This CDR3 has 11 amino acids. The V gene's germline CDR1 is WNHNN and CDR2 SYGVQD (reference sequence). CDR3 residues: CASSVGDAQYF. The CDR3 region has the DNA TGCGCCAGCAGTGTTGGAGATGCGCAGTATTTT.

The table lists this clonotype with a few counts. The chain combines TRBV30 with TRBJ2-7; possible D gene TRBD2, 6 bases. The CDR3 is made up of 13 amino acids. Germline CDR1 GTSNPN, CDR2 SVGIG (reference sequence). With 5 bases removed from V and 4 bases from J, the gap between germline ends came to 15 bases. The CDR3 loop is CAWGTGTSYEQYF. CDR3 nucleotides: TGTGCCTGGGGCACCGGGACTTCTTACGAGCAGTACTTC.

V gene TRBV29-1 combines with J gene TRBJ2-1, with 10 nucleotides matching TRBD1. The germline V gene encodes CDR1 SQVTM and CDR2 ANQGSEA. V lost 7 bases and J lost 7; bases outside the gene matches: 7. This CDR3 spans 13 amino acids. The CDR3 bases are TGCAGCGCACCAGACAGGGGGCCTAATGAGCAGTTCTTC. Translating it yields CSAPDRGPNEQFF.

This rearrangement joins TRBV20-1 to TRBJ2-1; 8 nucleotides line up with TRBD2. V dropped 0 bases and J dropped 1; count of bases not matched to a gene: 8. Germline CDR1 and CDR2: DFQATT and SNEGSKA (reference sequence). The CDR3 has 17 residues. CDR3 region: CSARDPGLVGSYNEQFF. The DNA for the CDR3 is TGCAGTGCTAGAGATCCGGGACTAGTCGGGTCCTACAATGAGCAGTTCTTC.

There are a few counts of this clonotype. The chain combines TRBV20-1 with TRBJ2-3, with 8 bases matching TRBD2. Per the germline V gene, CDR1 is DFQATT and CDR2 is SNEGSKA (reference sequence). V shed 6 bases and J 5 bases; nucleotides not matched to a gene: 10. The CDR3 runs 14 residues. CDR3 coding DNA: TGCAGTGCCAACTCACGGGAGGGATTAGATACGCAGTATTTT. Its protein product is CSANSREGLDTQYF.

The chain links TRBV5-1 to TRBJ2-1; 10 nucleotides align to TRBD1. CDR3 length: 17 amino acids. Per the germline V gene, CDR1 is SGHRS and CDR2 is YFSETQ. J lost 3 bases, V lost 0 bases, and 6 bases had no gene match. CDR3: CASSLDPGQGYYNEQFF. The CDR3 nucleotides are TGCGCCAGCAGCTTGGATCCGGGACAGGGGTACTACAATGAGCAGTTCTTC.

Comment on this clonotype: With a much larger clone just one base away, this may be a read error. The rearrangement uses TRBV7-2 and TRBJ2-1; D possibly corresponds to TRBD2 (5 bases). The length of the CDR3 is 15 residues. The germline V and J ends were trimmed by 0 bases and 2 bases, with 8 bases remaining between them. Germline loops: CDR1 SGHTA, CDR2 FQGNSA. The CDR3 DNA reads TGTGCCAGCAGCTTAGCGACTAACCCCTACAATGAGCAGTTCTTC. It codes for CASSLATNPYNEQFF.

This clonotype was recorded many times. The genes are TRBV20-1 and TRBJ2-5; 7 bases map to TRBD1. V dropped 6 bases and J dropped 1; count of bases not matched to a gene: 8. The CDR3 has 14 residues. Germline CDR1 reads DFQATT; CDR2 reads SNEGSKA (reference sequence). The DNA for the CDR3 is TGCAGTGCCGAAACTGGGACAGTCCAAGAGACCCAGTACTTC. The encoded protein is CSAETGTVQETQYF.

This clonotype was recorded at least ten times. V usage is TRBV20-1 and J usage is TRBJ1-2; the match to TRBD1 covers 7 bases. V gave up 5 bases and J gave up 4 bases; unmatched junction bases: 4. CDR1 and CDR2 (germline): DFQATT, SNEGSKA (reference sequence). This CDR3 is built from 12 residues. CDR3 loop: CSAYRDSYGYTF. CDR3 sequence (DNA): TGCAGTGCTTACCGGGACAGCTATGGCTACACCTTC.

The table lists this clonotype with a few counts. The chain links TRBV6-1 to TRBJ2-7, with D possibly TRBD1 on 6 matching bases. Germline CDR1 reads MNHNS; CDR2 reads SASEGT. This CDR3 comprises 14 residues. The V end lost 6 bases, the J end lost 1 base, and 13 bases lay between the germline ends. Written as DNA, the CDR3 is TGTGCCAGCAGAACGAGGGGGTTATCCTACGAGCAGTACTTC. This sequence encodes CASRTRGLSYEQYF.

This clonotype was detected ten times or more. The chain couples TRBV7-2 to TRBJ2-1; no reliable D call. V lost 2 bases and J 10 bases, leaving 9 bases between the germline ends. Germline lookup yields CDR1 SGHTA and CDR2 FQGNSA. The CDR3 covers 12 residues. The CDR3 loop reads CASSLLGKEQFF. CDR3 sequence (DNA): TGTGCCAGCAGCTTATTGGGGAAGGAGCAGTTCTTC.

V gene TRBV3-1 combines with J gene TRBJ2-3; 14 bases align to TRBD2. Per the germline V gene, CDR1 is LGHDT and CDR2 is YNNKEL (reference sequence). This CDR3 has 18 amino acids. With V trimmed by 3 bases and J by 1 base, 6 bases remained unmatched. CDR3 DNA sequence: TGTGCCAGCAGCCACGGACTAGCGGGGGGTAGAGGCACAGATACGCAGTATTTT. Encoded protein: CASSHGLAGGRGTDTQYF.

The CDR3 bases are TGTGCCACTAGGCGAGCTAATGAAAAACTGTTTTTT. Translation gives CATRRANEKLFF. The chain carries TRBV12-3 or TRBV12-4 and TRBJ1-4; D uncertain. CDR3 length: 12 residues. V was cut by 10 bases and J by 3 bases, with 9 bases left in between.

The chain recombines TRBV30 with TRBJ1-1; D perhaps matches TRBD1 (6 bases). The CDR3 is 13 residues long. Germline values: CDR1 GTSNPN, CDR2 SVGIG (reference sequence). V was shortened by 0 bases and J by 10 bases, with 15 bases between the two germline ends. This chain's CDR3 is CAWSVVRGGGAFF. The CDR3 DNA follows: TGTGCCTGGAGTGTTGTACGGGGAGGGGGAGCTTTCTTT.

This clonotype was recorded at least ten times. The chain couples TRBV11-2 to TRBJ1-1; maybe TRBD1 (5 bases). Germline lookup yields CDR1 SGHAT and CDR2 FQNNGV. V was clipped by 2 bases and J by 2 bases, with 18 bases between them. There are 17 residues in the CDR3. The CDR3 spells CASSLFLGALGNTEAFF. CDR3 DNA: TGTGCCAGCAGCTTATTCCTTGGGGCTTTGGGAAACACTGAAGCTTTCTTT.

This chain links TRBV6-1 with TRBJ2-5; 8 bases agree with TRBD1. Germline CDR1 is MNHNS and CDR2 is SASEGT. After removal of 9 bases from V and 5 bases from J, the junction contained 11 bases not matched to a gene. CDR3 length: 14 amino acids. DNA for the CDR3: TGTGCCAGTCTGGCCAGGGGGCTTGGGGAGACCCAGTACTTC. This sequence encodes CASLARGLGETQYF.

The chain links TRBV12-3 or TRBV12-4 to TRBJ2-2; possible D gene TRBD1, 5 bases. V lost 8 bases, J lost 1 base, and 11 bases lay in between. The CDR3 sequence is 14 residues long. CDR3 in amino acids: CASALGQNTGELFF. The CDR3 nucleotides read TGTGCCAGCGCCCTCGGACAGAACACCGGGGAGCTGTTTTTT.

This clonotype was recorded only once. This chain uses TRBV29-1 with TRBJ2-2; possibly TRBD1 for D (5 bases). CDR1 is SQVTM, CDR2 ANQGSEA, per germline. The V and J ends lost 7 bases and 4 bases respectively, with 22 bases between them. This CDR3 is 16 amino acids long. CDR3 DNA: TGCAGCGCCCAGGGCGGAACGGGTACGGTCACCGGGGAGCTGTTTTTT. Translating gives CSAQGGTGTVTGELFF.

This clonotype was counted between two and nine times. This chain joins TRBV12-3 or TRBV12-4 and TRBJ2-5; 7 nucleotides agree with TRBD1. Trimming took 6 bases from V and 5 from J; bases not matched to a gene: 12. This CDR3 spans 15 amino acids. CDR3 sequence (DNA): TGTGCCAGCAGCCGAAGATGGACAGGAATGGAGACCCAGTACTTC. This translates into CASSRRWTGMETQYF.